A selection of T cell receptor beta chains follows, all from one sample in a study of identical twins. TCRdb re-called the 5' RACE reads with MiXCR, one entry per CDR3 protein. Of about 150,000 distinct CDR3 sequences in the sample, under 4.5% were seen once. Sequencing was performed on memory T cells sorted from blood. These receptors were obtained from a man between 18 and 29 years old in good health. Each CDR3 is given without its conserved first and last residue. Size values are once, few and many counts, or a class for expanded clones, and some rows have none.

many,TRBV5-6,TRBJ2-5,ASSWGLAGEETQY
many,TRBV13,TRBJ2-1,ASSFSAGELPNEQF
many,TRBV7-2,TRBJ2-7,ASSQEVGRGREQY
many,TRBV6-1,TRBJ1-1,ASREGQNTEAF
.,TRBV20-1,TRBJ1-1,SASLQRARNTEAF
.,TRBV20-1,TRBJ2-6,SALVDRRLSGANVLT
many,TRBV3-1,TRBJ2-3,ASGGSTDTQY
many,TRBV6-1,TRBJ1-6,ASRESPRPLH
many,TRBV2,TRBJ2-7,ASSESAPVTYEQY
many,TRBV11-2,TRBJ2-3,ASSPGTNRVTDTQY
many,TRBV5-1,TRBJ2-1,ASSVGTGGNEQF
few,TRBV19,TRBJ2-4,ASSISGTGGNLAKNIQY
many,TRBV19,TRBJ2-7,ASSPDRGHHEQY